A selection of T cell receptor beta chains follows, all from one sample in a study of T cells in Graves' hyperthyroidism and ophthalmopathy. TCRdb reprocessed the multiplex PCR reads with MiXCR, giving one entry per CDR3 protein. The sample has more than 500,000 distinct CDR3 sequences, 46% seen once. Sample: peripheral blood or thyroid tissue (not recorded which). These TCRs come from an adult woman with Graves' disease, either hyperthyroidism or ophthalmopathy (not recorded which). CDR3s include the opening cysteine and the closing phenylalanine or tryptophan. The order of the fields is clone size, V gene, J gene, D gene, CDR3 protein, CDR3 DNA. The D gene is left open where the match is weak. Some rows mark clone size as missing; the rest say once, few, many or name a class of expanded clone.

clone size: -; V gene: TRBV5-1; J gene: TRBJ1-6; D gene: TRBD1; CDR3 protein: CASSRTGTENSPLHF; CDR3 DNA: TGTGCCAGCAGCCGAACCGGGACAGAGAATTCACCCCTCCACTTT
clone size: -; V gene: TRBV12-3/TRBV12-4; J gene: TRBJ1-6; D gene: TRBD1; CDR3 protein: CATHRDSNNSPLHF; CDR3 DNA: TGTGCCACCCACCGGGACAGTAATAATTCACCCCTCCACTTT
clone size: -; V gene: TRBV29-1; J gene: TRBJ2-7; D gene: TRBD2; CDR3 protein: CSVVSSGVYEQYF; CDR3 DNA: TGCAGCGTTGTATCTAGCGGGGTCTACGAGCAGTACTTC
clone size: -; V gene: TRBV9; J gene: TRBJ2-7; D gene: -; CDR3 protein: CASSVSVNYEQYF; CDR3 DNA: TGTGCCAGCAGCGTATCAGTAAACTACGAGCAGTACTTC
clone size: many; V gene: TRBV6-7; J gene: TRBJ2-5; D gene: -; CDR3 protein: CASSQLDRKQETQYF; CDR3 DNA: TGTGCCAGCAGCCAACTCGACAGAAAGCAAGAGACCCAGTACTTC
clone size: -; V gene: TRBV20-1; J gene: TRBJ2-7; D gene: -; CDR3 protein: CSACRSGGRIYEQYF; CDR3 DNA: TGCAGTGCTTGCCGGAGTGGGGGCCGGATCTACGAGCAGTACTTC
clone size: -; V gene: TRBV5-1; J gene: TRBJ2-7; D gene: -; CDR3 protein: CASSLRENTGEQYF; CDR3 DNA: TGCGCCAGCAGCTTGAGGGAGAACACCGGGGAGCAGTACTTC
clone size: many; V gene: TRBV15; J gene: TRBJ1-4; D gene: -; CDR3 protein: CATSRDLGSWTVERANPLGKLFF; CDR3 DNA: TGTGCCACCAGCAGAGATCTAGGTTCTTGGACGGTCGAAAGAGCTAACCCATTAGGAAAACTGTTTTTT
clone size: -; V gene: TRBV12-3/TRBV12-4; J gene: TRBJ1-1; D gene: -; CDR3 protein: CASSYPTPQSGLRAFF; CDR3 DNA: TGTGCCAGCAGCTATCCTACCCCGCAATCCGGGCTGCGAGCTTTCTTT
clone size: few; V gene: TRBV2; J gene: TRBJ2-1; D gene: -; CDR3 protein: CASSGASEQFF; CDR3 DNA: TGTGCCAGTTCAGGGGCTAGTGAGCAGTTCTTC
clone size: -; V gene: TRBV20-1; J gene: TRBJ1-1; D gene: TRBD1; CDR3 protein: CSARSPGQPNTEAFF; CDR3 DNA: TGCAGTGCTAGATCTCCGGGACAGCCGAACACTGAAGCTTTCTTT
clone size: -; V gene: TRBV7-9; J gene: TRBJ2-7; D gene: TRBD2; CDR3 protein: CASSNPTGTSGSEQYF; CDR3 DNA: TGTGCCAGCAGCAACCCGACCGGGACTAGCGGATCCGAGCAGTACTTC
clone size: -; V gene: TRBV20-1; J gene: TRBJ1-6; D gene: -; CDR3 protein: CSARDNRDSPLHF; CDR3 DNA: TGCAGTGCTAGAGATAACAGGGATTCACCCCTCCACTTT
clone size: -; V gene: TRBV25-1; J gene: TRBJ1-4; D gene: -; CDR3 protein: CASSDPGRNNEKLFF; CDR3 DNA: TGTGCCAGCAGTGACCCAGGCAGAAATAATGAAAAACTGTTTTTT
clone size: many; V gene: TRBV12-3/TRBV12-4; J gene: TRBJ2-7; D gene: -; CDR3 protein: CASSYGPYEQYF; CDR3 DNA: TGTGCCAGCAGTTACGGCCCATACGAGCAGTACTTC
clone size: -; V gene: TRBV20-1; J gene: TRBJ1-3; D gene: -; CDR3 protein: CSASKGAGYLSGNTIYF; CDR3 DNA: TGCAGTGCTAGTAAAGGCGCAGGGTATCTCTCTGGAAACACCATATATTTT
clone size: -; V gene: TRBV15; J gene: TRBJ2-7; D gene: TRBD2; CDR3 protein: CATSRDLAGATYEQYF; CDR3 DNA: TGTGCCACCAGCAGAGATTTAGCGGGAGCAACCTACGAGCAGTACTTC
clone size: many; V gene: TRBV20-1; J gene: TRBJ2-5; D gene: -; CDR3 protein: CSAPGAGHQETQYF; CDR3 DNA: TGCAGTGCCCCGGGGGCGGGACACCAAGAGACCCAGTACTTC
clone size: -; V gene: TRBV5-1; J gene: TRBJ1-3; D gene: -; CDR3 protein: CASSLWGRNTIYF; CDR3 DNA: TGCGCCAGCAGCTTGTGGGGGCGGAACACCATATATTTT
clone size: many; V gene: TRBV15; J gene: TRBJ2-7; D gene: -; CDR3 protein: CATSSRRKFHEQYF; CDR3 DNA: TGTGCCACCAGCAGCCGTCGGAAATTCCACGAGCAGTACTTC
clone size: many; V gene: TRBV2; J gene: TRBJ1-5; D gene: -; CDR3 protein: CASSDPGSGQPQHF; CDR3 DNA: TGTGCCAGCAGTGACCCGGGGTCGGGTCAGCCCCAGCATTTT
clone size: few; V gene: TRBV30; J gene: TRBJ1-1; D gene: TRBD1; CDR3 protein: CAWRGGADTEAFF; CDR3 DNA: TGTGCCTGGAGAGGGGGCGCCGACACTGAAGCTTTCTTT
clone size: many; V gene: TRBV7-3; J gene: TRBJ2-7; D gene: -; CDR3 protein: CASSLRPGRYEQYF; CDR3 DNA: TGTGCCAGCAGCTTAAGGCCAGGGAGGTACGAGCAGTACTTC
clone size: -; V gene: TRBV7-2; J gene: TRBJ1-6; D gene: -; CDR3 protein: CASSLMGVAYNSPLHF; CDR3 DNA: TGTGCCAGCAGCTTAATGGGGGTGGCTTATAATTCACCCCTCCACTTT
clone size: many; V gene: TRBV29-1; J gene: TRBJ2-7; D gene: -; CDR3 protein: CSVKPGDGEQYF; CDR3 DNA: TGCAGCGTTAAGCCTGGGGACGGGGAGCAGTACTTC
clone size: many; V gene: TRBV5-1; J gene: TRBJ2-7; D gene: TRBD1; CDR3 protein: CASTPSTGNGEQYF; CDR3 DNA: TGCGCCAGCACCCCTTCGACAGGGAATGGGGAGCAGTACTTC
clone size: -; V gene: TRBV25-1; J gene: TRBJ1-6; D gene: -; CDR3 protein: CASSLLRSPLHF; CDR3 DNA: TGTGCCAGCAGTTTATTGCGCTCACCCCTCCACTTT
clone size: many; V gene: TRBV12-3/TRBV12-4; J gene: TRBJ1-5; D gene: -; CDR3 protein: CASSRLSRGNQPQHF; CDR3 DNA: TGTGCCAGCAGCCGGCTTTCACGCGGCAATCAGCCCCAGCATTTT
clone size: many; V gene: TRBV28; J gene: TRBJ2-5; D gene: -; CDR3 protein: CASSLRRVETQYF; CDR3 DNA: TGTGCCAGCAGTTTACGCAGGGTAGAGACCCAGTACTTC
clone size: many; V gene: TRBV4-1; J gene: TRBJ1-2; D gene: -; CDR3 protein: CASSQDWRKGFYGYTF; CDR3 DNA: TGCGCCAGCAGCCAAGATTGGAGGAAGGGGTTCTATGGCTACACCTTC
clone size: many; V gene: TRBV7-3; J gene: TRBJ1-1; D gene: TRBD1; CDR3 protein: CASSAGGRNTEAFF; CDR3 DNA: TGTGCCAGCAGTGCAGGGGGCCGGAACACTGAAGCTTTCTTT
clone size: many; V gene: TRBV5-8; J gene: TRBJ2-7; D gene: -; CDR3 protein: CASRLARGWYEQYF; CDR3 DNA: TGTGCCAGCAGATTAGCCAGGGGATGGTACGAGCAGTACTTC
clone size: once; V gene: TRBV7-3; J gene: TRBJ2-7; D gene: -; CDR3 protein: CASRQLLTGELYF; CDR3 DNA: TGTGCCAGCAGACAGTTACTCACCGGGGAGCTGTACTTC
clone size: -; V gene: TRBV20-1; J gene: TRBJ2-3; D gene: -; CDR3 protein: CSATNPGEDSTDTQYF; CDR3 DNA: TGCAGTGCTACAAATCCGGGAGAAGACAGCACAGATACGCAGTATTTT
clone size: -; V gene: TRBV20-1; J gene: TRBJ2-7; D gene: -; CDR3 protein: CSAAPSWEDGSYEQYF; CDR3 DNA: TGCAGTGCCGCTCCTAGTTGGGAGGACGGCTCCTACGAGCAGTACTTC
clone size: many; V gene: TRBV3-1; J gene: TRBJ1-5; D gene: -; CDR3 protein: CASSPGPGNQPQHF; CDR3 DNA: TGTGCCAGCAGCCCCGGACCAGGCAATCAGCCCCAGCATTTT
clone size: -; V gene: TRBV6-1; J gene: TRBJ1-2; D gene: TRBD1; CDR3 protein: CASSDNRGGYTF; CDR3 DNA: TGTGCCAGCAGTGACAACAGGGGTGGCTACACCTTC